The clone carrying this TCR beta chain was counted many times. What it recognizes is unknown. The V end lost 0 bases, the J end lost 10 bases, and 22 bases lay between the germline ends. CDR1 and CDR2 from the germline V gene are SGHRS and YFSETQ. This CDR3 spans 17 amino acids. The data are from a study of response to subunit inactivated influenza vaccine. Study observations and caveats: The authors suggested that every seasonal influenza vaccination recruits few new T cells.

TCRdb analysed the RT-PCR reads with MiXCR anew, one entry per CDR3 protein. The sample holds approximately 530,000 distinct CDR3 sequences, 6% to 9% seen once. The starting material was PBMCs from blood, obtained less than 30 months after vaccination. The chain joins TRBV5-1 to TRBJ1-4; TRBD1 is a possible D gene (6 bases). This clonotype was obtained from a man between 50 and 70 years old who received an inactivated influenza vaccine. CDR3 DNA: TGCGCCAGCAGCTTGGGTGGGGATACAGGGACGGTTGGAAAACTGTTTTTT. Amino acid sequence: CASSLGGDTGTVGKLFF.